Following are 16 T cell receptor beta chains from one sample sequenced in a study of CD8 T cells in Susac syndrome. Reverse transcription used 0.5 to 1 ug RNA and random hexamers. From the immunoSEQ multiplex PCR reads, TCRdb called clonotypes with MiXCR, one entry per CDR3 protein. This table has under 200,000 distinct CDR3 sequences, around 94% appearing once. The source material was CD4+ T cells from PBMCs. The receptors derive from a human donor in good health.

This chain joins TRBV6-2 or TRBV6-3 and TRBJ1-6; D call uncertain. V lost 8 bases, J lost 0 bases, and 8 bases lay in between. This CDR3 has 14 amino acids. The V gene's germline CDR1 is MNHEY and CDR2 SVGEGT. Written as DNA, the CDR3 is TGTGCCAGCTGCCACAACTCCTATAATTCACCCCTCCACTTT. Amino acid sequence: CASCHNSYNSPLHF.

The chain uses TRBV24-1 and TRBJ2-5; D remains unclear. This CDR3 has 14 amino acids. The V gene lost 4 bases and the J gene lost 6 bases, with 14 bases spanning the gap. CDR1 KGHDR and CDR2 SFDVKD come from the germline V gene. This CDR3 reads CATSDPVATQTQYF. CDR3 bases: TGTGCCACCAGTGACCCTGTGGCCACGCAGACCCAGTACTTC.

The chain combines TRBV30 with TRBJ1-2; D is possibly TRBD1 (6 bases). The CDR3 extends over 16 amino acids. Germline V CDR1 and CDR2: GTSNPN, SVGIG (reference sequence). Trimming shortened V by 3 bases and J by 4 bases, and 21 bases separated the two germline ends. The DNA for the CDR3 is TGTGCCTGGAGGCCTACGGGAGCAGGGGAGGCCTATGGCTACACCTTC. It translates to CAWRPTGAGEAYGYTF.

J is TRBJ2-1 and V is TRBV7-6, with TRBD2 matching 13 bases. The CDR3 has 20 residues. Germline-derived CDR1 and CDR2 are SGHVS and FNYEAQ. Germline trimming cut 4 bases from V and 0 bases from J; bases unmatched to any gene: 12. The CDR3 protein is CASSWAPGTSGASSYNEQFF. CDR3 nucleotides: TGTGCCAGCAGCTGGGCTCCCGGGACTAGCGGGGCGAGCTCCTACAATGAGCAGTTCTTC.

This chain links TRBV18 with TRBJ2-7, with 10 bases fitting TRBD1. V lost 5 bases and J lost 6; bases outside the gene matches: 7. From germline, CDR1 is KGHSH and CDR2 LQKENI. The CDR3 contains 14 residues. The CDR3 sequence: CASSLGQGSAEQYF. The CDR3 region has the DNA TGTGCCAGCTCATTGGGACAGGGGTCTGCCGAGCAGTACTTC.

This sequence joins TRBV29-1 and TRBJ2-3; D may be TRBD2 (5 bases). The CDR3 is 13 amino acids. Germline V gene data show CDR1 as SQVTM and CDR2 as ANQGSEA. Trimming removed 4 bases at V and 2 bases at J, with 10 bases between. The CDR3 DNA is TGCAGCGTTGGAGGGCCCCCCACAGATACGCAGTATTTT. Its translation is CSVGGPPTDTQYF.

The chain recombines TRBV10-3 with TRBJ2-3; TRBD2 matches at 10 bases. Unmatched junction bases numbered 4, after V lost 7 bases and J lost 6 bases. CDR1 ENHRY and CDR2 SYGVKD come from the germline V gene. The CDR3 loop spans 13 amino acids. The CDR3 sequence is CAIKGLAEDTQYF. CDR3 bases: TGTGCCATCAAAGGACTAGCGGAGGATACGCAGTATTTT.

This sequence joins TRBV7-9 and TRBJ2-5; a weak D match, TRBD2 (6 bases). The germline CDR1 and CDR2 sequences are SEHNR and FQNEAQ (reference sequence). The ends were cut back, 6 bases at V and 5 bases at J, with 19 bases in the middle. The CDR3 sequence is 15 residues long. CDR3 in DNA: TGTGCCAGCAGGCGTGAGGAGGGGCAGTATGAGACCCAGTACTTC. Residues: CASRREEGQYETQYF.

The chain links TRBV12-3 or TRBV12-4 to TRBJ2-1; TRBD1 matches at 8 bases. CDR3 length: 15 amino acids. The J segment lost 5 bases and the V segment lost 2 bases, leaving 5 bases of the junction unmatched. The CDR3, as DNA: TGTGCCAGCAGTTTACCCACAGGGGGGCACAATGAGCAGTTCTTC. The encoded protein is CASSLPTGGHNEQFF.

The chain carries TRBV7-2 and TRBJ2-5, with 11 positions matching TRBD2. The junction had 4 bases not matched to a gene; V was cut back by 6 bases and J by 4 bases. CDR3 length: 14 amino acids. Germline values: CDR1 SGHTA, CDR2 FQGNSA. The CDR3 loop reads CASRLAGASETQYF. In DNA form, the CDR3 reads TGTGCCAGCAGACTAGCGGGGGCTTCAGAGACCCAGTACTTC.

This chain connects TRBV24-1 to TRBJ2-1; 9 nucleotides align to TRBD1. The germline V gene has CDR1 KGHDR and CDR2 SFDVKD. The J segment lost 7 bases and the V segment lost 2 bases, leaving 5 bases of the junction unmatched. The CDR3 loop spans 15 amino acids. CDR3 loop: CATSDSQGAGNEQFF. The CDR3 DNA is TGTGCCACCAGTGATTCACAGGGGGCAGGAAATGAGCAGTTCTTC.

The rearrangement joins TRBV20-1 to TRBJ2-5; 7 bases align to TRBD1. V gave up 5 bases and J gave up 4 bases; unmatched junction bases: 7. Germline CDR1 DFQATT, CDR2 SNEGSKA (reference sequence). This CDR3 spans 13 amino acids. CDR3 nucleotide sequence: TGCAGTGCTGGCTATACAGGGGTAGAGACCCAGTACTTC. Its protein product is CSAGYTGVETQYF.

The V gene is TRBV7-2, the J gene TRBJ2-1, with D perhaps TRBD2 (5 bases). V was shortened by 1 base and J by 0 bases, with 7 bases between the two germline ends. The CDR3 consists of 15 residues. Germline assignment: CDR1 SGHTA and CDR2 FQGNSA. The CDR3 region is CASSLVAGSYNEQFF. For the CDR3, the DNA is TGTGCCAGCAGCTTAGTCGCGGGCTCCTACAATGAGCAGTTCTTC.

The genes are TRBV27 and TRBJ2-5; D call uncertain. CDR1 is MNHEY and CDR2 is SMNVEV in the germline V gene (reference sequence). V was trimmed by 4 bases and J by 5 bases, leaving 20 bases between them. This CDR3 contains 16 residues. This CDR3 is CASSSPSRAPGETQYF. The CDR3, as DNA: TGTGCCAGCAGTTCGCCCTCTAGGGCTCCCGGCGAGACCCAGTACTTC.

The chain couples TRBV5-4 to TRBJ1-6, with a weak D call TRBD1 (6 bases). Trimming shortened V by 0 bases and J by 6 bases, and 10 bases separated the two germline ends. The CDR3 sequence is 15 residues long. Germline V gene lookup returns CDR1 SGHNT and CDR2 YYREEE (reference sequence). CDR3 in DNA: TGTGCCAGCAGCTTGGGGGGGCAAAGTAATTCACCCCTCCACTTT. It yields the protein CASSLGGQSNSPLHF.

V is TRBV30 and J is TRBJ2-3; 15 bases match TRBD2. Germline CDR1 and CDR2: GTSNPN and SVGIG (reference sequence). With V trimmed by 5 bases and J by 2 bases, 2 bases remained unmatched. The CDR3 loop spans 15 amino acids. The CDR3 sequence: CAWGLAGGYTDTQYF. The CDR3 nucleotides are TGTGCCTGGGGACTAGCGGGGGGGTACACAGATACGCAGTATTTT.